This T cell receptor beta chain appears in the sequencing data of a study of blood T cell repertoires in COVID-19. Study summary: Sites in the United States, Italy and Spain provided acute and convalescent COVID-19 samples. Sources were T cells, B-cell-depleted T cells, or PBMCs; the material itself was cDNA or gDNA.

CDR1 is SGHTA, CDR2 FQGNSA, per germline. CDR3 size: 18 residues. The ends lost 7 bases at V and 3 bases at J; junction bases unmatched: 18. Original handling: Nucleated cell number was recorded as an estimate derived from reference gene primer amplification. Method: immunoSEQ multiplex PCR; TCRdb's copy keeps in-frame clones and lacks some. Clone size and V and J calls were adopted from that table, with D and trimming inferred from the DNA. The repertoire holds about 240,000 clones, with more than 85% as singletons. V usage is TRBV7-2 and J usage is TRBJ1-3; 7 bases map to TRBD1. This clonotype was obtained from a woman between 70 and 85 years old with active or convalescent COVID-19. Sequenced sample: peripheral blood. The CDR3 nucleotides are TGTGCCAGCACCCCACCCGGACAGGCCGCCTCCTTTGGAAACACCATATATTTT. Amino acids: CASTPPGQAASFGNTIYF.